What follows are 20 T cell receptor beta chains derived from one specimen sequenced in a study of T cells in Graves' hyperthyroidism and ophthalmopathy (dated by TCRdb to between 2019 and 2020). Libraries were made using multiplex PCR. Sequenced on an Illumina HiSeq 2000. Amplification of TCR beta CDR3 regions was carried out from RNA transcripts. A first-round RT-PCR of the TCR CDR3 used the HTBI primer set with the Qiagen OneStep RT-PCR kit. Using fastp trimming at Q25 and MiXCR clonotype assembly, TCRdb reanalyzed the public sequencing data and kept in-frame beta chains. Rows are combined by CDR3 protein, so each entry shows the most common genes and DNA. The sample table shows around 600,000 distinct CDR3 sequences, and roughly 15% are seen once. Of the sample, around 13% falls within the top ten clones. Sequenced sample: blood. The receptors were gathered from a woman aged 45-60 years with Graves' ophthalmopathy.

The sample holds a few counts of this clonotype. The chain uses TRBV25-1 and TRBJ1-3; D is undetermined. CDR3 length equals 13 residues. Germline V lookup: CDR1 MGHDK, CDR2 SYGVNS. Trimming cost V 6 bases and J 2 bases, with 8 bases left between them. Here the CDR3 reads CASSIGTGNTIYF. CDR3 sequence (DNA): TGTGCCAGCAGCATAGGTACTGGAAACACCATATATTTT.

The CDR3 region is CASSSGLAGEYNEQFF. Written as DNA, the CDR3 is TGTGCCAGCAGCTCCGGGCTAGCGGGGGAATACAATGAGCAGTTCTTC. J is TRBJ2-1 and V is TRBV28, with TRBD2 matching 10 bases. Trimming removed 6 bases from V and 4 bases from J; junction bases left unmatched: 9. Germline loops: CDR1 MDHEN, CDR2 SYDVKM. This CDR3 has 16 amino acids.

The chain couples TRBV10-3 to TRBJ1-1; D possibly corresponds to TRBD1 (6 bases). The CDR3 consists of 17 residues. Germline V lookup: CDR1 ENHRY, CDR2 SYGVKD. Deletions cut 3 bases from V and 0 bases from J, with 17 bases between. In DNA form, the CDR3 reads TGTGCCATCAGTGAAGGGGGACGGAGAATAATGAACACTGAAGCTTTCTTT. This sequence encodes CAISEGGRRIMNTEAFF.

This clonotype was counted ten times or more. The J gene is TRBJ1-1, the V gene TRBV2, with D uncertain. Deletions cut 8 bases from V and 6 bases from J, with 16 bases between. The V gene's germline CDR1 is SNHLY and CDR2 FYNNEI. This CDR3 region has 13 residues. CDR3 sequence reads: CASGVDMQAEAFF. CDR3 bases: TGTGCCAGCGGGGTTGACATGCAGGCTGAAGCTTTCTTT.

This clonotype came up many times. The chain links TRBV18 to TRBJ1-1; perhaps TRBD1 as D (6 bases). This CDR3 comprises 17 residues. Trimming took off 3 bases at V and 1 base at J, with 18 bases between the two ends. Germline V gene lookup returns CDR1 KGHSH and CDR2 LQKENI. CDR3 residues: CASSPLYRQDGNTEAFF. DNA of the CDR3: TGTGCCAGCTCACCCCTATATAGACAGGACGGGAACACTGAAGCTTTCTTT.

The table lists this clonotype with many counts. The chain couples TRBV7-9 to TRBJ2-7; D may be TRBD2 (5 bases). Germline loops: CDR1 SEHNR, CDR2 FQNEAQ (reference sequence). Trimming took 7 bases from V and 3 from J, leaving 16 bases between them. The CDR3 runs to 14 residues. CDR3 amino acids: CASTRTPGNYEQYF. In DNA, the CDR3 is TGTGCCAGCACTCGCACACCGGGAAACTACGAGCAGTACTTC.

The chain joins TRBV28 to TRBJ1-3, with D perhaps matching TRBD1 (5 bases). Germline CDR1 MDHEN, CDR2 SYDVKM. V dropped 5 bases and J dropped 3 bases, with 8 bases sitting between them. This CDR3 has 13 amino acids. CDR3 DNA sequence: TGTGCCAGCAGTGGACAAATTGGAAACACCATATATTTT. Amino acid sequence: CASSGQIGNTIYF.

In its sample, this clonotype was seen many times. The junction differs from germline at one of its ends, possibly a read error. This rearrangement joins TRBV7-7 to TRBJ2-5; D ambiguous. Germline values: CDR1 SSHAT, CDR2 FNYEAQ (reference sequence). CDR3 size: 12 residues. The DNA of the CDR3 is TGTGCTAGCAGCTTGAATGGGGAGACCCAGTACTTC. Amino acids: CASSLNGETQYF.

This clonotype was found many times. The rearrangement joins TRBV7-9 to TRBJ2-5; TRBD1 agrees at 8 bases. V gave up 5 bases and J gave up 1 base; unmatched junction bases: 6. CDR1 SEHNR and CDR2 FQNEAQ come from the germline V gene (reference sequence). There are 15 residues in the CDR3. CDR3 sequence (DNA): TGTGCCAGCAGCACAGGACAGGGAATCCAAGAGACCCAGTACTTC. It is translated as CASSTGQGIQETQYF.

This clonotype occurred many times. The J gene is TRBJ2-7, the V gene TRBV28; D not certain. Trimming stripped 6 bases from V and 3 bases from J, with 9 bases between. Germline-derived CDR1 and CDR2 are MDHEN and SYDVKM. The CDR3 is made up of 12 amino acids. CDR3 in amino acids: CASSPLGYEQYF. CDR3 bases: TGTGCCAGCAGCCCTCTCGGCTACGAGCAGTACTTC. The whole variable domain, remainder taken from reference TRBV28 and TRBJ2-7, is DVKVTQSSRYLVKRTGEKVFLECVQDMDHENMFWYRQDPGLGLRLIYFSYDVKMKEKGDIPEGYSVSREKKERFSLILESASTNQTSMYLCASSPLGYEQYFGPGTRLTVT.

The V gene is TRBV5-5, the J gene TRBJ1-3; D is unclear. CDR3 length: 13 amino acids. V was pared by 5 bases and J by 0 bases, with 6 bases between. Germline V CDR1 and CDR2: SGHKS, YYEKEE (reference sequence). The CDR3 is CASRLNSGNTIYF. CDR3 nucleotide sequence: TGTGCCAGCAGACTGAACTCTGGAAACACCATATATTTT. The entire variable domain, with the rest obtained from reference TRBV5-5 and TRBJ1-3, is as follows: DAGVTQSPTHLIKTRGQQVTLRCSPISGHKSVSWYQQVLGQGPQFIFQYYEKEERGRGNFPDRFSARQFPNYSSELNVNALLLGDSALYLCASRLNSGNTIYFGEGSWLTVV.

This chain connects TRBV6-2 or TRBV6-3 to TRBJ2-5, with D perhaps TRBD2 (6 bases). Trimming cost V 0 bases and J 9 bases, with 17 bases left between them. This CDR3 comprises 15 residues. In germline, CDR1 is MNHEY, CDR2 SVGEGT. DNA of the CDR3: TGTGCCAGCAGTTACTCGAGTGGCGGGACGGGGGCCCAGTACTTC. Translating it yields CASSYSSGGTGAQYF.

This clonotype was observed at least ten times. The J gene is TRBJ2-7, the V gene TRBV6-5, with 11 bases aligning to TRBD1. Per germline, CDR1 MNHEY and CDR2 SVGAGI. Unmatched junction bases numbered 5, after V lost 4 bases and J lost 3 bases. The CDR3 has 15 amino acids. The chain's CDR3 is CASSSGTGGFYEQYF. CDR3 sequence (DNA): TGTGCCAGCAGTTCCGGGACAGGGGGTTTCTACGAGCAGTACTTC.

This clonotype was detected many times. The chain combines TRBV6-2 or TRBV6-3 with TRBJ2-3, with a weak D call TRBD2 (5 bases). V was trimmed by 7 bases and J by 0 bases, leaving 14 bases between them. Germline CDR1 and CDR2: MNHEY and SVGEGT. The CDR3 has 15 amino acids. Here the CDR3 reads CASKTAASSTDTQYF. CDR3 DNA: TGTGCCAGCAAAACAGCGGCTTCTAGCACAGATACGCAGTATTTT.

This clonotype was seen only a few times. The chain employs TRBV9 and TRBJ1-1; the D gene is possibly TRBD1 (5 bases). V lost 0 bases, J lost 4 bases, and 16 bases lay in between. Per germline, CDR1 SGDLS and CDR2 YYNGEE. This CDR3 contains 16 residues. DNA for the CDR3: TGTGCCAGCAGCGTAGATGGGGGGGGGGGTGGCACTGAAGCTTTCTTT. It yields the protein CASSVDGGGGGTEAFF.

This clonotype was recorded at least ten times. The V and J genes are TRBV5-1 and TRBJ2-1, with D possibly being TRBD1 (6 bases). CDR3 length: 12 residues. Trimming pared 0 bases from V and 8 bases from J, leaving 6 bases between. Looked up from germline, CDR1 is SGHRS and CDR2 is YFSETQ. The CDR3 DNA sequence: TGCGCCAGCAGCTTGGAGGGGGATGAGCAGTTCTTC. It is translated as CASSLEGDEQFF.

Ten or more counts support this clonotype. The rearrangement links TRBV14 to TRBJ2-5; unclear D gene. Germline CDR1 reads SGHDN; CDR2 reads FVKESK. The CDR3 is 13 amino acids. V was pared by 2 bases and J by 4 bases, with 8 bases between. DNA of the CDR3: TGTGCCAGCAGCCAATTCCAGAGAGAGACCCAGTACTTC. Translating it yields CASSQFQRETQYF. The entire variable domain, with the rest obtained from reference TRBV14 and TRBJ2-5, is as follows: EAGVTQFPSHSVIEKGQTVTLRCDPISGHDNLYWYRRVMGKEIKFLLHFVKESKQDESGMPNNRFLAERTGGTYSTLKVQPAELEDSGVYFCASSQFQRETQYFGPGTRLLVL.

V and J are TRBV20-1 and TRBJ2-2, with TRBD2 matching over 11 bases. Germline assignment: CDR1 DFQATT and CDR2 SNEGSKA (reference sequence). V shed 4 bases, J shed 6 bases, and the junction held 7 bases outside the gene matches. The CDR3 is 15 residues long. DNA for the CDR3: TGCAGTGCTATAATTAGCGGGAGGGCCTCCGGGGAGCTGTTTTTT. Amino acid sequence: CSAIISGRASGELFF.

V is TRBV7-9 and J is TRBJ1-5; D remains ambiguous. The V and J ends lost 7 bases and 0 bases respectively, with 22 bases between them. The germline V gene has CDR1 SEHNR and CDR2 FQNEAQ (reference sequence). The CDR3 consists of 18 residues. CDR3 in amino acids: CASTYLRVKFYSNQPQHF. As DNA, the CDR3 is TGTGCCAGCACCTACCTTCGGGTGAAGTTTTATAGCAATCAGCCCCAGCATTTT.

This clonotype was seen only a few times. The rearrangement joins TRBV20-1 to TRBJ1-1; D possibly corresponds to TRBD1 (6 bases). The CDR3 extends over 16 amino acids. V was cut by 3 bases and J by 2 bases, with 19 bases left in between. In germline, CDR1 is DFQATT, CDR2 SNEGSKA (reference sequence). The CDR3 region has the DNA TGCAGTGCTAGGAAAACAGGGTTTAGTCGAAACACTGAAGCTTTCTTT. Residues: CSARKTGFSRNTEAFF.